This entry concerns a single T cell receptor (beta chain). Its antigen remains unknown. The junction departs from the called germline gene at one end, perhaps through a read error. The sample originates from a study of T cell repertoires in cytomegalovirus infection. Study results and caveats: The study found HLA-C-restricted CMV-specific TCR beta clonotypes dominating the ex vivo response.

TCRdb passed the reads through MiXCR, listing each CDR3 protein once. The repertoire consists of about 890,000 distinct CDR3 sequences, with approximately 32% occurring once and the leading ten covering 13%. From germline, CDR1 is SGHKS and CDR2 YYEKEE (reference sequence). The CDR3 runs to 15 residues. The chain recombines TRBV5-5 with TRBJ2-3, with 10 positions matching TRBD1. The receptor was isolated from a human donor in good health (CMV status not recorded). Some clones in this sample may be carry-over from other donors' samples. The sequences come from cultured CD8+ T cells from PBMCs, collected from culture after CMV antigen stimulation. This chain's CDR3 is CASSPPWTGGDTQYF. In DNA form, the CDR3 reads TGCGCCAGCAGCCCGCCTTGGACAGGGGGGGATACGCAGTATTTT. Combining the CDR3 with reference TRBV5-5 and TRBJ2-3 gives the whole variable domain DAGVTQSPTHLIKTRGQQVTLRCSPISGHKSVSWYQQVLGQGPQFIFQYYEKEERGRGNFPDRFSARQFPNYSSELNVNALLLGDSALYLCASSPPWTGGDTQYFGPGTRLTVL.